This T cell receptor (beta chain) was recovered during a study of cytomegalovirus exposure and HLA in healthy donors. The junction had 3 bases not matched to a gene; V was cut back by 2 bases and J by 1 base. This CDR3 comprises 16 residues. Germline CDR1 is MNHEY and CDR2 is SVGAGI. Libraries were prepared by immunoSEQ multiplex PCR; TCRdb keeps only in-frame clonotypes and omits some of them. The sample has more than 90,000 clones, around 86% seen once; the top ten hold approximately 4.9%. The material sequenced was PBMCs. This clonotype was obtained from a man aged 18 to 30 in good health and CMV-seronegative. The chain carries TRBV6-5 and TRBJ2-3; 10 nucleotides line up with TRBD2. CDR3 DNA sequence: TGTGCCAGCAGTTACCGTGGACTAGCGGGCACAGATACGCAGTATTTT. Amino acids: CASSYRGLAGTDTQYF.